Listed below are T cell receptor beta chains from one sample, sequenced in a study. TCRdb independently ran MiXCR on the RT-PCR reads; one entry per CDR3 protein. This repertoire shows 650,000 to 800,000 distinct CDR3 sequences, approximately 15% found once; its top ten account for roughly 3.6%. The sample was memory CD4+ T cells from blood. The receptors derive from a female donor in good health, serving as a healthy control. The CDR3 runs from the conserved cysteine through the conserved F or W. A D gene is named only where the DNA matches it firmly. Where a row states a size, it is once, few, many or the class of an expanded clone; other rows omit it.

V gene: TRBV25-1; J gene: TRBJ2-5; clone size: many; D gene: -; CDR3 DNA: TGTGCCAGCAGCGTCATGGACTCGGTCGAGACCCAGTACTTC; CDR3 protein: CASSVMDSVETQYF
V gene: TRBV2; J gene: TRBJ2-2; clone size: -; D gene: TRBD2; CDR3 DNA: TGTGCCAGCAGTGGAGATAGCGGGACCACCGGGGAGCTGTTTTTT; CDR3 protein: CASSGDSGTTGELFF
V gene: TRBV25-1; J gene: TRBJ2-3; clone size: few; D gene: TRBD2; CDR3 DNA: TGTGCCAGCAGTCGTAGCGGGAGAAGCGGAGATACGCAGTATTTT; CDR3 protein: CASSRSGRSGDTQYF
V gene: TRBV10-3; J gene: TRBJ2-1; clone size: many; D gene: -; CDR3 DNA: TGTGCCATCAGTGAGGGGGAACCAATCGGGCAGTTCTTC; CDR3 protein: CAISEGEPIGQFF
V gene: TRBV5-6; J gene: TRBJ1-1; clone size: -; D gene: -; CDR3 DNA: TGTGCCAGCAGCCGAGACAGACAGAACACTGAAGCTTTCTTT; CDR3 protein: CASSRDRQNTEAFF
V gene: TRBV20-1; J gene: TRBJ2-7; clone size: many; D gene: -; CDR3 DNA: TGCAGTGTCGGCAGATCCTACGAGCAGTACTTC; CDR3 protein: CSVGRSYEQYF
V gene: TRBV6-2/TRBV6-3; J gene: TRBJ2-3; clone size: -; D gene: TRBD2; CDR3 DNA: TGTGCCAGCAGCCACCAACGACTCGGTGGTCTAGCGGGCACAGATACGCAGTATTTT; CDR3 protein: CASSHQRLGGLAGTDTQYF
V gene: TRBV20-1; J gene: TRBJ2-1; clone size: few; D gene: TRBD2; CDR3 DNA: TGCAGTGCCCAGAGCGGGAGGGGCAATGAGCAGTTCTTC; CDR3 protein: CSAQSGRGNEQFF
V gene: TRBV5-6; J gene: TRBJ1-1; clone size: -; D gene: TRBD1; CDR3 DNA: TGTGCCAGCAGCCCGCGGGGACAGGGACCTGAAGCTTTCTTT; CDR3 protein: CASSPRGQGPEAFF
V gene: TRBV12-3/TRBV12-4; J gene: TRBJ2-2; clone size: few; D gene: -; CDR3 DNA: TGTGCCAGCAGTACAGGTCCCGGGGAGCTGTTTTTT; CDR3 protein: CASSTGPGELFF
V gene: TRBV6-1; J gene: TRBJ2-7; clone size: -; D gene: TRBD2; CDR3 DNA: TGTGCCAGCACTAAACTAGCGGGACTCTACGAGCAGTACTTC; CDR3 protein: CASTKLAGLYEQYF
V gene: TRBV7-3; J gene: TRBJ1-6; clone size: many; D gene: -; CDR3 DNA: TGTGCCAGCAGCCCGACGGTGGGTTCACCCCTCCACTTT; CDR3 protein: CASSPTVGSPLHF
V gene: TRBV27; J gene: TRBJ2-7; clone size: -; D gene: -; CDR3 DNA: TGTGCCAGCAGCTCTTCAGGTCAGCGGTACGAGCAGTACTTC; CDR3 protein: CASSSSGQRYEQYF
V gene: TRBV20-1; J gene: TRBJ1-1; clone size: few; D gene: -; CDR3 DNA: TGCAGTGCCGTCCCGCCCGGGACCTTGGGCGGGTATGCTTTCTTT; CDR3 protein: CSAVPPGTLGGYAFF
V gene: TRBV30; J gene: TRBJ1-4; clone size: few; D gene: -; CDR3 DNA: TGTGCCTGGATGTCAGGGACAACGAATGAAAAACTGTTTTTT; CDR3 protein: CAWMSGTTNEKLFF
V gene: TRBV6-2/TRBV6-3; J gene: TRBJ2-7; clone size: many; D gene: -; CDR3 DNA: TGTGCCAGCAGTTACCCCAGGACATTGTCTCACGAGCAGTACTTC; CDR3 protein: CASSYPRTLSHEQYF
V gene: TRBV6-2/TRBV6-3; J gene: TRBJ2-1; clone size: -; D gene: -; CDR3 DNA: TGTGCCAGCATTTACCCGATCGATGAGCAGTTCTTC; CDR3 protein: CASIYPIDEQFF
V gene: TRBV19; J gene: TRBJ1-5; clone size: -; D gene: TRBD1; CDR3 DNA: TGTGCCAGTAGTCCTTACGACAGGGGTCAGCCCCAGCATTTT; CDR3 protein: CASSPYDRGQPQHF
V gene: TRBV7-2; J gene: TRBJ2-7; clone size: few; D gene: -; CDR3 DNA: TGTGCCAGCAGGCCCGGGACACCGGCCTACGAGCAGTACTTC; CDR3 protein: CASRPGTPAYEQYF
V gene: TRBV6-1; J gene: TRBJ2-1; clone size: few; D gene: -; CDR3 DNA: TGTGCCAGCAGTGAATCTGGGGGTGGCATCTACAATGAGCAGTTCTTC; CDR3 protein: CASSESGGGIYNEQFF
V gene: TRBV20-1; J gene: TRBJ1-5; clone size: few; D gene: TRBD1; CDR3 DNA: TGCAGTGCTAGAATATGGGACAGGGGTGATCAGCCCCAGCATTTT; CDR3 protein: CSARIWDRGDQPQHF
V gene: TRBV5-1; J gene: TRBJ2-1; clone size: few; D gene: -; CDR3 DNA: TGCGCCAGCAGCTTGGAACAGTCAAGTGAGCAGTTCTTC; CDR3 protein: CASSLEQSSEQFF
V gene: TRBV20-1; J gene: TRBJ2-7; clone size: few; D gene: -; CDR3 DNA: TGCAGTGCACAAGGGATTAGCTACGAGCAGTACTTC; CDR3 protein: CSAQGISYEQYF
V gene: TRBV3-1; J gene: TRBJ1-6; clone size: few; D gene: -; CDR3 DNA: TGTGCCAGCAGCCAAGGTCTTGTCAGTGGTTCACCCCTCCACTTT; CDR3 protein: CASSQGLVSGSPLHF
V gene: TRBV6-6; J gene: TRBJ2-5; clone size: many; D gene: -; CDR3 DNA: TGTGCCAGCAGTTACATATCAGGGGAAGAGACCCAGTACTTC; CDR3 protein: CASSYISGEETQYF
V gene: TRBV20-1; J gene: TRBJ2-4; clone size: -; D gene: TRBD2; CDR3 DNA: TGCAGTGCTAGACCAACTAGCGGGGGGCCTTTAGCCAAAAACATTCAGTACTTC; CDR3 protein: CSARPTSGGPLAKNIQYF
V gene: TRBV20-1; J gene: TRBJ1-1; clone size: few; D gene: -; CDR3 DNA: TGCAGTGCCCAACCGGGCCTGAACACTGAAGCTTTCTTT; CDR3 protein: CSAQPGLNTEAFF
V gene: TRBV5-1; J gene: TRBJ2-2; clone size: few; D gene: TRBD1; CDR3 DNA: TGCCCCAGCGGACAGGGGGCAAACACCGGGGAGCTGTTTTTT; CDR3 protein: CPSGQGANTGELFF
V gene: TRBV15; J gene: TRBJ2-7; clone size: -; D gene: TRBD1; CDR3 DNA: TGTGCCACCAGCAGATATACAGGGGGCGATCGCTACGAGCAGTACTTC; CDR3 protein: CATSRYTGGDRYEQYF
V gene: TRBV7-3; J gene: TRBJ1-2; clone size: -; D gene: TRBD1; CDR3 DNA: TGTGCCAGCAGCTTAACCCCCCAGGGGGAAAGGGGGGGCTACACCTTC; CDR3 protein: CASSLTPQGERGGYTF
V gene: TRBV7-3; J gene: TRBJ2-2; clone size: -; D gene: TRBD1; CDR3 DNA: TGTGCCAGCAGCTTAAACACAGGGGGAGCGGGGGAGCTGTTTTTT; CDR3 protein: CASSLNTGGAGELFF
V gene: TRBV5-5; J gene: TRBJ2-1; clone size: few; D gene: -; CDR3 DNA: TGTGCCAGCAGTTTAAGCGCTACCTACAATGAGCAGTTCTTC; CDR3 protein: CASSLSATYNEQFF
V gene: TRBV18; J gene: TRBJ2-1; clone size: -; D gene: -; CDR3 DNA: TGTGCCAGCTCACCACTACAGGAGAACAATGAGCAGTTCTTC; CDR3 protein: CASSPLQENNEQFF
V gene: TRBV7-2; J gene: TRBJ2-3; clone size: -; D gene: TRBD2; CDR3 DNA: TGTGCCAGCAGCTTAGTTCTAGCGGGAGATACGCAGTATTTT; CDR3 protein: CASSLVLAGDTQYF
V gene: TRBV20-1; J gene: TRBJ2-7; clone size: -; D gene: -; CDR3 DNA: TGCAGTGCTAGAGATCTTCTAGATCGGCGTGAGCAGTACTTC; CDR3 protein: CSARDLLDRREQYF
V gene: TRBV6-4; J gene: TRBJ1-2; clone size: few; D gene: TRBD1; CDR3 DNA: TGTGCCACTTCTCCCGGGACAGGGAGTCTAAGCTATGGCTACACCTTC; CDR3 protein: CATSPGTGSLSYGYTF
V gene: TRBV6-5; J gene: TRBJ2-7; clone size: few; D gene: -; CDR3 DNA: TGTGCCAGCAGTCACAGGGCCGACTACGAGCAGTACTTC; CDR3 protein: CASSHRADYEQYF
V gene: TRBV6-5; J gene: TRBJ2-3; clone size: -; D gene: TRBD2; CDR3 DNA: TGTGCCAGCAGTTCCAGGGCTCCACTAGCGGGAGTGGTAGATACGCAGTATTTT; CDR3 protein: CASSSRAPLAGVVDTQYF
V gene: TRBV21-1; J gene: TRBJ1-5; clone size: -; D gene: -; CDR3 DNA: TGTGCCCGACGACAGGTGTATCAGCCCCAGCATTTT; CDR3 protein: CARRQVYQPQHF
V gene: TRBV6-2/TRBV6-3; J gene: TRBJ2-7; clone size: -; D gene: TRBD2; CDR3 DNA: TGTGCCAGCAGCTTCCCGTCCGTAGCGGGAGGGAACTCCTACGAGCAGTACTTC; CDR3 protein: CASSFPSVAGGNSYEQYF
V gene: TRBV7-8; J gene: TRBJ2-7; clone size: -; D gene: TRBD2; CDR3 DNA: TGTGCCAGCAGCTCTTCCGGGACTAGCATGGCGTACGAGCAGTACTTC; CDR3 protein: CASSSSGTSMAYEQYF
V gene: TRBV7-9; J gene: TRBJ2-7; clone size: few; D gene: -; CDR3 DNA: TGTGCCAGCAGCGGGCAGATGGATATCGAGCAGTACTTC; CDR3 protein: CASSGQMDIEQYF
V gene: TRBV5-1; J gene: TRBJ1-1; clone size: -; D gene: TRBD1; CDR3 DNA: TGCGCCAGCAGCTTGGTGAGGGGGCCCACTGAAGCTTTCTTT; CDR3 protein: CASSLVRGPTEAFF